This T cell receptor (beta chain) was identified during a study of T cell changes during pregnancy in multiple sclerosis. The CDR3 loop spans 16 amino acids. Trimming cost V 0 bases and J 1 base; bases outside gene matches: 5. Germline CDR1 and CDR2: GTSNPN and SVGIG (reference sequence). Sequencing used immunoSEQ multiplex PCR; TCRdb keeps in-frame clones, though not all of them. The data contain tens of thousands of clones, 70% to 90% of them singletons. The sample here was CD4+ T cells from peripheral blood mononuclear cells, taken in the first trimester of pregnancy. The rearrangement uses TRBV30 and TRBJ1-2; TRBD1 matches at 10 bases. The sequence came from a female donor with multiple sclerosis, enrolled in a pregnancy study. DNA of the CDR3: TGTGCCTGGAGTGTAGGAGGGACAGGGGATAACTATGGCTACACCTTC. Translation: CAWSVGGTGDNYGYTF.